This T cell receptor beta chain was observed in a study of blood T cell repertoires in COVID-19. Study-level background: PBMCs, B-cell-depleted T cells, or T cells were the source of the cDNA or gDNA that made up the material.

Original handling: Amplification from reference gene primers served as the basis for estimated nucleated cell counts. Some clones are missing from TCRdb's copy, which holds only in-frame ones; the method was immunoSEQ multiplex PCR. The DNA gave D and trimming, while V, J and clone size come from that table. The profile shows about 76,000 clones, approximately 78% of them singletons. After removal of 1 base from V and 10 bases from J, the junction contained 10 bases not matched to a gene. From germline, CDR1 is LGHDT and CDR2 YNNKEL (reference sequence). This CDR3 region has 15 residues. V usage is TRBV3-1 (or the pseudogene TRBV3-2) and J usage is TRBJ1-1; 9 positions agree with TRBD1. This receptor was obtained from a woman in her fifties or sixties with acute or convalescent COVID-19. Sample: peripheral blood. The CDR3: CASSQVSGTGSIAFF. CDR3 sequence (DNA): TGTGCCAGCAGCCAAGTCAGCGGGACAGGGAGTATAGCTTTCTTT.